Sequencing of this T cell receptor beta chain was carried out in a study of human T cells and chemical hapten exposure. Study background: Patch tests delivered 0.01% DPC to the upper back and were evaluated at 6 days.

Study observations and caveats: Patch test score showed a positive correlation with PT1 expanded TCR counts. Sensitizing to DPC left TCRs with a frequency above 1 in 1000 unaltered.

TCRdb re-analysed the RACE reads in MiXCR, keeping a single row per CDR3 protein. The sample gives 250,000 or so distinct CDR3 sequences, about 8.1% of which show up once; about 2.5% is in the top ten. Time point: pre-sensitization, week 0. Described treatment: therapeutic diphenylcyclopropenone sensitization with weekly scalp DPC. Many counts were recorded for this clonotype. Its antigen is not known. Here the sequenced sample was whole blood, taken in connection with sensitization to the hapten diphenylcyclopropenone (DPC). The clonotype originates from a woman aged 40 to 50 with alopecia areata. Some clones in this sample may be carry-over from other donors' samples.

CDR3 sequence: CSARGWASGFSTDTQYF. CDR3 nucleotides: TGCAGTGCTAGAGGTTGGGCTAGCGGGTTTAGCACAGATACGCAGTATTTT. The chain carries TRBV20-1 and TRBJ2-3; 8 positions match TRBD2. V shed 1 base and J 0 bases; nucleotides not matched to a gene: 9. The CDR3 sequence is 17 residues long. Germline CDR1 is DFQATT and CDR2 is SNEGSKA (reference sequence).